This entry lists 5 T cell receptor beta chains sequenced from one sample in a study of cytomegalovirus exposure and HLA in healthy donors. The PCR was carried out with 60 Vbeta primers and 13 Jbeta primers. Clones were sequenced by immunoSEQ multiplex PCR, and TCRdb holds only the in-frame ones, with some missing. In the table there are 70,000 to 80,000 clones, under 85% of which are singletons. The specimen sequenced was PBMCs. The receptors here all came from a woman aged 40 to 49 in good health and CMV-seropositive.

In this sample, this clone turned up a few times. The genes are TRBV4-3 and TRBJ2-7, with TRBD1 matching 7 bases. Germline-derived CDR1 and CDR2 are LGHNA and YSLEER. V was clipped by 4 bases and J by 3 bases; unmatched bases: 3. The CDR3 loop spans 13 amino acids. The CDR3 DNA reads TGCGCCAGCAGCCCCGGGACAGTCTACGAGCAGTACTTC. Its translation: CASSPGTVYEQYF.

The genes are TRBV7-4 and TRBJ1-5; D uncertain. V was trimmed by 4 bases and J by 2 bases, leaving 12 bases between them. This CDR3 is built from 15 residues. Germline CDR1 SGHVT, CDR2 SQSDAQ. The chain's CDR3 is CASSSVRLGNQPQHF. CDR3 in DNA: TGTGCCAGCAGCTCCGTCAGGCTTGGCAATCAGCCCCAGCATTTT.

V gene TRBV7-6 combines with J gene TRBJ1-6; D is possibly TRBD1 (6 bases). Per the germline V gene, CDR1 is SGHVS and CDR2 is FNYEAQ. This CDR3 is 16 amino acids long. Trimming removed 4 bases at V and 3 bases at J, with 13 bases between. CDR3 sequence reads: CASSSVPGDYNSPLHF. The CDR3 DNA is TGTGCCAGCAGCTCCGTGCCAGGGGACTATAATTCACCCCTCCACTTT.

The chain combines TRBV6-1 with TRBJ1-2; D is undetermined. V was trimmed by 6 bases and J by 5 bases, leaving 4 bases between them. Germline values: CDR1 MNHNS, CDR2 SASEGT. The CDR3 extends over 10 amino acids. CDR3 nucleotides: TGTGCCAGCAGCACATATGGCTACACCTTC. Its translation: CASSTYGYTF.

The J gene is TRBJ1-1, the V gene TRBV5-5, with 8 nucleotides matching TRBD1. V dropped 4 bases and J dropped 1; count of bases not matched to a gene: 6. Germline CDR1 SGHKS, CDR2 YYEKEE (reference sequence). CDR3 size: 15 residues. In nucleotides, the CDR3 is TGTGCCAGCAGCCCACGACAGGGGTCGAACACTGAAGCTTTCTTT. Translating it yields CASSPRQGSNTEAFF.